This T cell receptor beta chain was observed in a study of blood T cell repertoires in COVID-19. Overall study context: The cDNA or gDNA used as material had been derived from T cells, B-cell-depleted T cells, or PBMCs.

The study counted Cohort 3 donors as recovered given two negative PCRs, clearance, or symptom resolution. This CDR3 contains 14 residues. V was cut by 0 bases and J by 5 bases, with 10 bases left in between. Germline loops: CDR1 SGHAT, CDR2 FQNNGV. Study processing details: For nucleated cells, counts were estimated from reference gene primer amplification. The method was immunoSEQ multiplex PCR; TCRdb's version includes in-frame clones alone and lacks a portion of them. D and trimming were read from the DNA, whereas the V and J calls and clone size are those reported in that table. Of roughly 400,000 clones listed, roughly 87% are singletons.

The chain uses TRBV11-2 and TRBJ1-1; D is ambiguous. The sequenced sample was PBMCs or T cells enriched from blood (not recorded which). The receptor was derived from a young man who had recovered from COVID-19. CDR3 coding DNA: TGTGCCAGCAGCTTAGACCGGGGAGGAACTGAAGCTTTCTTT. Translating gives CASSLDRGGTEAFF. Drawing the rest from reference TRBV11-2 and TRBJ1-1, the complete variable domain is EAGVAQSPRYKIIEKRQSVAFWCNPISGHATLYWYQQILGQGPKLLIQFQNNGVVDDSQLPKDRFSAERLKGVDSTLKIQPAKLEDSAVYLCASSLDRGGTEAFFGQGTRLTVV.